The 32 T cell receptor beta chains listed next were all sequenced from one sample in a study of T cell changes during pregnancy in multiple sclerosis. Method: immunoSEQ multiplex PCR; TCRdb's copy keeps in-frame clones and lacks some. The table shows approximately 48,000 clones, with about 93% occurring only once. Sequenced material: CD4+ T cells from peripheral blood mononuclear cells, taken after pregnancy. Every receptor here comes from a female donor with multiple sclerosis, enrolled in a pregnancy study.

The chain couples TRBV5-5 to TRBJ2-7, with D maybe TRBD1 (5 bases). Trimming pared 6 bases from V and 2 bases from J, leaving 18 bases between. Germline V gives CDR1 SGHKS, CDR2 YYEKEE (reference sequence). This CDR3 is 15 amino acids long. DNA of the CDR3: TGTGCCAGCACCCGGTCCCAGGGAACGACCTACGAGCAGTACTTC. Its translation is CASTRSQGTTYEQYF.

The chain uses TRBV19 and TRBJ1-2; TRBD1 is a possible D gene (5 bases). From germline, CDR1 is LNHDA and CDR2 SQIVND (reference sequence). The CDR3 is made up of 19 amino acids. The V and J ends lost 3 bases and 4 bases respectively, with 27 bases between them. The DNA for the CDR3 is TGTGCCAGTAGTATCCTTCCGTCCGACAGTAGGTCAATTCTCTATGGCTACACCTTC. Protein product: CASSILPSDSRSILYGYTF.

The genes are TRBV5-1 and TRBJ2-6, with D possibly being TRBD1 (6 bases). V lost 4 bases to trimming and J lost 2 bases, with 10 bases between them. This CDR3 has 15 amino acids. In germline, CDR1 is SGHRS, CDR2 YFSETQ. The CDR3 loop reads CASSRDIPGANVLTF. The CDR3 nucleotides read TGCGCCAGCAGCCGGGACATCCCTGGGGCCAACGTCCTGACTTTC.

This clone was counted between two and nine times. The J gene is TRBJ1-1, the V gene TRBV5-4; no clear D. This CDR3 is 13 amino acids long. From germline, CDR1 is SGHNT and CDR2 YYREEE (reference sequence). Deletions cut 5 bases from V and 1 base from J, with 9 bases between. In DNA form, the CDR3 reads TGTGCCAGCAGTGTGGGAGGGAACACTGAAGCTTTCTTT. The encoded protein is CASSVGGNTEAFF.

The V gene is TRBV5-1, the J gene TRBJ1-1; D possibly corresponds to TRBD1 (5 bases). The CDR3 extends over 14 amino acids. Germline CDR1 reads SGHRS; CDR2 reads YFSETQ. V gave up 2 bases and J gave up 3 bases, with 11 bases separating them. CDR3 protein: CASSFSWGDTEAFF. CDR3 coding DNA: TGCGCCAGCAGCTTTTCCTGGGGGGACACTGAAGCTTTCTTT.

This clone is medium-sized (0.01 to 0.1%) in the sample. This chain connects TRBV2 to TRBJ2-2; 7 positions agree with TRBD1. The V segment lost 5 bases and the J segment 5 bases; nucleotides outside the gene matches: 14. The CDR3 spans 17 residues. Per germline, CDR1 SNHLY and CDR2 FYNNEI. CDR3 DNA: TGTGCCAGCAGTCCACAGGGGAGCTCCCTCGCGACCGGGGAGCTGTTTTTT. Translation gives CASSPQGSSLATGELFF. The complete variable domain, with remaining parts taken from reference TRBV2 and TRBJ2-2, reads EPEVTQTPSHQVTQMGQEVILRCVPISNHLYFYWYRQILGQKVEFLVSFYNNEISEKSEIFDDQFSVERPDGSNFTLKIRSTKLEDSAMYFCASSPQGSSLATGELFFGEGSRLTVL.

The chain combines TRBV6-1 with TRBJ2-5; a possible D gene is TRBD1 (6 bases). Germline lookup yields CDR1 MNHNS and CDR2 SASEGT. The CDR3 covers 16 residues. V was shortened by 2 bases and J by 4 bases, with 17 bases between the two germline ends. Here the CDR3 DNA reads TGTGCCAGCAGTGAACCCCCACAGGGTGTTGGAGAGACCCAGTACTTC. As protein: CASSEPPQGVGETQYF.

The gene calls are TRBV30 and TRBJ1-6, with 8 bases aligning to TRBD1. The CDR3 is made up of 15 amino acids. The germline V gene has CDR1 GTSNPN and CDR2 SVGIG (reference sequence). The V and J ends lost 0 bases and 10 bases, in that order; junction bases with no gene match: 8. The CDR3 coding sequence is TGTGCCTGGAGTGTATGGGGACAGGCGGACTCACCCCTCCACTTT. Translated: CAWSVWGQADSPLHF.

CDR3 nucleotides: TGTGCCAGCTCCCCTAGGGGATCCCCCACTGAAGCTTTCTTT. It encodes CASSPRGSPTEAFF. The chain uses TRBV6-5 and TRBJ1-1; D might be TRBD1 (5 bases). V lost 8 bases and J lost 4, with 17 bases in between. This CDR3 has 14 residues. Germline assignment: CDR1 MNHEY and CDR2 SVGAGI.

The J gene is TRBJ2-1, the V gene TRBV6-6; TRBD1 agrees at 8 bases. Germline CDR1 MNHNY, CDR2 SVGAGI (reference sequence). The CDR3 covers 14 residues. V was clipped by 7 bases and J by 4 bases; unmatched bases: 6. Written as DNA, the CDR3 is TGTGCCAGCACCACGGGACAGGCATACAATGAGCAGTTCTTC. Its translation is CASTTGQAYNEQFF.

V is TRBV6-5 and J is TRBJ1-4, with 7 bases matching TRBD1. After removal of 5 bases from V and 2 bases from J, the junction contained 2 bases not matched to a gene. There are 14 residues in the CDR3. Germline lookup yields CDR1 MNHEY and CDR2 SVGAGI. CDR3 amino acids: CASSLTGTNEKLFF. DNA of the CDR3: TGTGCCAGCAGTCTGACAGGGACTAATGAAAAACTGTTTTTT.

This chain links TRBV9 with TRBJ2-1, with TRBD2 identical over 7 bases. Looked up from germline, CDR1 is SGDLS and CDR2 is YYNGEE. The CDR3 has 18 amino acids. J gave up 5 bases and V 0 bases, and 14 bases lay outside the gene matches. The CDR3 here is CASSVGGGSSFGDNEQFF. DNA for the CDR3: TGTGCCAGCAGCGTAGGAGGCGGGAGCAGTTTTGGGGACAATGAGCAGTTCTTC.

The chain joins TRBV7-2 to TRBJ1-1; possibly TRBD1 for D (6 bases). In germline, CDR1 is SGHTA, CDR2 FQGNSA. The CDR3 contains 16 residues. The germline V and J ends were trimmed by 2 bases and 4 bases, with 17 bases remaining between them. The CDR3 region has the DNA TGTGCCAGCAGCTTACTATCTCCTACAGGGAGCACTGAAGCTTTCTTT. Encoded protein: CASSLLSPTGSTEAFF.

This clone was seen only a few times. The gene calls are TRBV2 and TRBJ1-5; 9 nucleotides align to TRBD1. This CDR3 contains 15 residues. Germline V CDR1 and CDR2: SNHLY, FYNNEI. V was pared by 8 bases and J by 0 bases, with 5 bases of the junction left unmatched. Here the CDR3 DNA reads TGTGCCAGCTCAGGACAGGGGATTAGCAATCAGCCCCAGCATTTT. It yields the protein CASSGQGISNQPQHF.

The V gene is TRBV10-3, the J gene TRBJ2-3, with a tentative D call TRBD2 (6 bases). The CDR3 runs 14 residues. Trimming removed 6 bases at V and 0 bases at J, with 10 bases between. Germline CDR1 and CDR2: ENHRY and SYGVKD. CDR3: CAIRPSGSTDTQYF. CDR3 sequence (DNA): TGTGCCATCAGACCAAGCGGGAGCACAGATACGCAGTATTTT.

CDR3 in amino acids: CASSPSGLAGDTQYF. The CDR3, as DNA: TGTGCCAGCAGCCCGTCGGGACTAGCAGGAGATACGCAGTATTTT. The chain combines TRBV14 with TRBJ2-3, with 9 positions matching TRBD2. Germline values: CDR1 SGHDN, CDR2 FVKESK. V shed 4 bases, J shed 5 bases, and the junction held 7 bases outside the gene matches. This CDR3 has 15 amino acids.

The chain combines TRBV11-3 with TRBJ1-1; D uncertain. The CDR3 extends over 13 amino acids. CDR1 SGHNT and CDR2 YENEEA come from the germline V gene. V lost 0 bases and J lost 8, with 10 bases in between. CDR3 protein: CASSLEGGSEAFF. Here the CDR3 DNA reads TGTGCCAGCAGCTTAGAAGGCGGCTCGGAAGCTTTCTTT.

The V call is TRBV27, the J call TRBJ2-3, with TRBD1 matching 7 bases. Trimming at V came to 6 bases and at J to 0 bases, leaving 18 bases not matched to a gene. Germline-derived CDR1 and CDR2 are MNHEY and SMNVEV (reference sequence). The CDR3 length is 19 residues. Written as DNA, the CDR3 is TGTGCCAGCAGCTTTAGGGGGCGACCCTCTCCTATTAGCACAGATACGCAGTATTTT. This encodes CASSFRGRPSPISTDTQYF.

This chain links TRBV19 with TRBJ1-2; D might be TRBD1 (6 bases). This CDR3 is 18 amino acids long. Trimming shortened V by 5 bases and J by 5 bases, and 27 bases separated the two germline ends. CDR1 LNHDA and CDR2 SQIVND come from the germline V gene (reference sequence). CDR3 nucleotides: TGTGCCAGTAGTTCCAGGGCAGCTCCGGCAGGGGACGGTTATGGCTACACCTTC. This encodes CASSSRAAPAGDGYGYTF.

The CDR3 loop reads CASSLSSWWGRGEETQYF. The CDR3 nucleotides are TGTGCCAGCAGTTTATCTTCCTGGTGGGGCAGGGGGGAAGAGACCCAGTACTTC. This rearrangement joins TRBV28 to TRBJ2-5; D is perhaps TRBD1 (7 bases). The germline gives CDR1 MDHEN, CDR2 SYDVKM. The germline V and J ends were trimmed by 1 base and 3 bases, with 21 bases remaining between them. This CDR3 is 18 amino acids long.

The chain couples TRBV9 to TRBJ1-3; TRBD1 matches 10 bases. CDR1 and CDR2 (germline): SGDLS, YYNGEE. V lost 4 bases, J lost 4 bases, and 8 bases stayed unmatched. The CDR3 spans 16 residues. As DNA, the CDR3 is TGTGCCAGCAGCATTCAGACAGGGGGCTCGGGAAACACCATATATTTT. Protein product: CASSIQTGGSGNTIYF. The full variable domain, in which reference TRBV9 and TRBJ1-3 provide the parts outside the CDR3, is DSGVTQTPKHLITATGQRVTLRCSPRSGDLSVYWYQQSLDQGLQFLIQYYNGEERAKGNILERFSAQQFPDLHSELNLSSLELGDSALYFCASSIQTGGSGNTIYFGEGSWLTVV.

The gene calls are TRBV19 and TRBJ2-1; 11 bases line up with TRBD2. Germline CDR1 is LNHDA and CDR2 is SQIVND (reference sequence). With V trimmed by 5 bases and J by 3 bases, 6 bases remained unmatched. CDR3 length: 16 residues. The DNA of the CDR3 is TGTGCCAGTAGTCGGATACTAGCGGGAGTCTACAATGAGCAGTTCTTC. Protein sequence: CASSRILAGVYNEQFF.

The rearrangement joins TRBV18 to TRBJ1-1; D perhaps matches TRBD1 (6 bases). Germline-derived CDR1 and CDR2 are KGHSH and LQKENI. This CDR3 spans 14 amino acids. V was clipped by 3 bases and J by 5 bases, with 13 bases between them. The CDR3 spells CASSPKGGTTEAFF. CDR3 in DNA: TGTGCCAGCTCACCTAAAGGGGGAACAACTGAAGCTTTCTTT.

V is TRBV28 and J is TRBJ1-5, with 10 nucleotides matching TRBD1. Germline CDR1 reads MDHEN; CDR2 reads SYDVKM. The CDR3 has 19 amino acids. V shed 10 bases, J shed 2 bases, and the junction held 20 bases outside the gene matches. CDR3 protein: CATDHRDRGLGFGNQPQHF. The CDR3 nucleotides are TGTGCCACGGATCACCGGGACAGGGGATTAGGCTTCGGCAATCAGCCCCAGCATTTT.

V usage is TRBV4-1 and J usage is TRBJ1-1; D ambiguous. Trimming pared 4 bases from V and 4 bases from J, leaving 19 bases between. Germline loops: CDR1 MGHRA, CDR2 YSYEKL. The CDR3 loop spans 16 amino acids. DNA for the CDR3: TGCGCCAGCAGCCCCGGGAGGCCCCGATGGGGCACTGAAGCTTTCTTT. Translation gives CASSPGRPRWGTEAFF.

The CDR3 is CASSTDDRGGQPQHF. CDR3 in DNA: TGTGCCAGTAGTACCGATGACAGGGGAGGTCAGCCCCAGCATTTT. The chain employs TRBV19 and TRBJ1-5; 8 nucleotides line up with TRBD1. Germline V gene data show CDR1 as LNHDA and CDR2 as SQIVND (reference sequence). CDR3 length: 15 amino acids. J lost 6 bases, V lost 4 bases, and 8 bases had no gene match.

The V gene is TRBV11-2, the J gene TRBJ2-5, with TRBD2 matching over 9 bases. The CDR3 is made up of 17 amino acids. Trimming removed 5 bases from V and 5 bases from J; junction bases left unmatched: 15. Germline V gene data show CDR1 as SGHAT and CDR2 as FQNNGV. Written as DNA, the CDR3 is TGTGCCAGCAGCCGGGGACTCGTAGCGGGAGATGCGGAGACCCAGTACTTC. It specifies CASSRGLVAGDAETQYF. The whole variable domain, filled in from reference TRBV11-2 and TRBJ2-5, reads EAGVAQSPRYKIIEKRQSVAFWCNPISGHATLYWYQQILGQGPKLLIQFQNNGVVDDSQLPKDRFSAERLKGVDSTLKIQPAKLEDSAVYLCASSRGLVAGDAETQYFGPGTRLLVL.

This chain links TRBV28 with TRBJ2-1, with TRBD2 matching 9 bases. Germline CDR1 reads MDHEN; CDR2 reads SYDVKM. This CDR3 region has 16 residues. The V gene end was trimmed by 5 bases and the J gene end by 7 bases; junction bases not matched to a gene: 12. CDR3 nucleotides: TGTGCCAGCAGTCCGTGGGGTAGCGGGAGTCAAAATGAGCAGTTCTTC. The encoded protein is CASSPWGSGSQNEQFF.

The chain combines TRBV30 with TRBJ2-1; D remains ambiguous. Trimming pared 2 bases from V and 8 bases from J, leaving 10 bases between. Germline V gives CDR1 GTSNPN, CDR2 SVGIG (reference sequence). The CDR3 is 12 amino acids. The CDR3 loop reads CAWSHNGYEQFF. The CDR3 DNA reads TGTGCCTGGAGTCACAACGGGTATGAGCAGTTCTTC.

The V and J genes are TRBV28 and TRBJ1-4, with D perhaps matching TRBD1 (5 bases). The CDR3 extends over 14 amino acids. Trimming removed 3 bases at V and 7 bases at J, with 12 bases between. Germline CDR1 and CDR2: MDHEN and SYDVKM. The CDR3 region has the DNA TGTGCCAGCAGTTTGGGGGGATGGGGTGAAAAACTGTTTTTT. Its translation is CASSLGGWGEKLFF.

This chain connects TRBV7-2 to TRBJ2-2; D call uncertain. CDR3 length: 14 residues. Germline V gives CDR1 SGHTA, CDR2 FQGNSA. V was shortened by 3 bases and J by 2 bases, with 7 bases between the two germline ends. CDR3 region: CASSFRRNTGELFF. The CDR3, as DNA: TGTGCCAGCAGCTTCAGAAGAAACACCGGGGAGCTGTTTTTT.

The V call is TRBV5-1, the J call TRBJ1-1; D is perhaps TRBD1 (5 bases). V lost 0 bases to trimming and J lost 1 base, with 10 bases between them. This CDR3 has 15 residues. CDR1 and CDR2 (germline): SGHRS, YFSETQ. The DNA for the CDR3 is TGCGCCAGCAGCTTGGATGGGGCGAGGAACACTGAAGCTTTCTTT. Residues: CASSLDGARNTEAFF.